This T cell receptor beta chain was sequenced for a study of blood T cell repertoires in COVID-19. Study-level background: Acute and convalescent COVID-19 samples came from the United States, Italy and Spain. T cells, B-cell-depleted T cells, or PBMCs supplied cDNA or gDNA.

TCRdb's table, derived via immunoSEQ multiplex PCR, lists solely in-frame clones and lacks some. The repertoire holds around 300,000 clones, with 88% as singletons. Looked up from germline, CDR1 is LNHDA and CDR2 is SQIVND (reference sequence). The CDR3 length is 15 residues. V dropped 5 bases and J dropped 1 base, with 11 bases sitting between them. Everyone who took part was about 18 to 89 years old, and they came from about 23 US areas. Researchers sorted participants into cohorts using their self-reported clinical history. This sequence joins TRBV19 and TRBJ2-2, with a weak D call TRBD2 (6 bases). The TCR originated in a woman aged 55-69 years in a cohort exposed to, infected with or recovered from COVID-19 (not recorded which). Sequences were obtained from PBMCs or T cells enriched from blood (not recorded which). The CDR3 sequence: CASSWISGNTGELFF. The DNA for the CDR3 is TGTGCCAGTAGTTGGATTAGCGGGAACACCGGGGAGCTGTTTTTT.